Presented here are 26 T cell receptor beta chains from one specimen sequenced in a study of blood T cells in healthy people across ages. Through a sample-barcoded 5' primer and a J-beta primer mix, a second PCR was run for roughly 6 to 12 cycles. TCRdb redid the calling of the 5' RACE reads with MiXCR, one entry per CDR3 protein. The table includes over 700,000 distinct CDR3 sequences, about 55% detected once. Sequenced: blood. Receptor source: a man aged 80 or over in good health.

With respect to this clonotype: Mismatch with germline at one junction end may stem from a read error. This chain links TRBV18 with TRBJ1-2, with D unclear. This CDR3 is 12 amino acids long. Germline CDR1 is KGHSH and CDR2 is LQKENI. The CDR3 coding sequence is TGTGCCAGCTCACCCGAGAGCTATAGCTACACCTTC. Amino acids: CASSPESYSYTF.

This sequence joins TRBV3-1 and TRBJ2-7; no reliable D call. Trimming removed 1 base from V and 2 bases from J, with 6 bases in between. CDR1 is LGHDT, CDR2 YNNKEL, per germline (reference sequence). The length of the CDR3 is 13 residues. The CDR3: CASSQASTYEQYF. The CDR3 nucleotides are TGTGCCAGCAGCCAAGCTTCTACCTACGAGCAGTACTTC.

This clonotype was seen a single time. This sequence joins TRBV12-3 or TRBV12-4 and TRBJ2-1, with 7 positions matching TRBD2. After removal of 6 bases from V and 7 bases from J, the junction contained 9 bases not matched to a gene. The CDR3 consists of 14 residues. CDR3 nucleotides: TGTGCCAGCAGCCGAGGACGACTAGCTAATGAGCAGTTCTTC. Protein product: CASSRGRLANEQFF.

This sequence joins TRBV4-1 and TRBJ2-7; possible D gene TRBD1, 6 bases. The CDR3 is made up of 16 amino acids. The germline V gene has CDR1 MGHRA and CDR2 YSYEKL. V was shortened by 0 bases and J by 3 bases, with 15 bases between the two germline ends. The CDR3: CASSQEGRTDNYEQYF. CDR3 DNA sequence: TGCGCCAGCAGCCAAGAGGGCCGGACAGACAACTACGAGCAGTACTTC.

The genes are TRBV14 and TRBJ2-1; D may be TRBD1 or TRBD2 (5 bases each). V dropped 1 base and J dropped 0 bases, with 13 bases sitting between them. CDR1 and CDR2 (germline): SGHDN, FVKESK. CDR3 length equals 17 residues. The CDR3: CASSQGRGVPSYNEQFF. For the CDR3, the DNA is TGTGCCAGCAGCCAAGGTAGAGGGGTCCCCTCCTACAATGAGCAGTTCTTC.

The V call is TRBV29-1, the J call TRBJ2-5, with unresolved D. This CDR3 is built from 10 residues. Germline-derived CDR1 and CDR2 are SQVTM and ANQGSEA. V lost 5 bases to trimming and J lost 5 bases, with 6 bases between them. The chain's CDR3 is CSVSLETQYF. The CDR3, as DNA: TGCAGCGTTTCACTTGAGACCCAGTACTTC. Supplemented by reference TRBV29-1 and TRBJ2-5, the full variable domain reads SAVISQKPSRDICQRGTSLTIQCQVDSQVTMMFWYRQQPGQSLTLIATANQGSEATYESGFVIDKFPISRPNLTFSTLTVSNMSPEDSSIYLCSVSLETQYFGPGTRLLVL.

J is TRBJ2-1 and V is TRBV20-1; tentative D call: TRBD1 (7 bases). The germline CDR1 and CDR2 sequences are DFQATT and SNEGSKA (reference sequence). The length of the CDR3 is 14 residues. Trimming shortened V by 5 bases and J by 8 bases, and 19 bases separated the two germline ends. DNA for the CDR3: TGCAGTGCTGATCAGGGGGGTATCGACGATGAGCAGTTCTTC. Amino acid sequence: CSADQGGIDDEQFF.

This sequence joins TRBV11-2 and TRBJ2-6; TRBD2 might be the D (6 bases). CDR1 is SGHAT and CDR2 is FQNNGV in the germline V gene. Trimming removed 3 bases at V and 0 bases at J, with 15 bases between. The CDR3 runs to 18 residues. CDR3 sequence (DNA): TGTGCCAGCAGCTTGTTTTTAGCGGTAACCTCTGGGGCCAACGTCCTGACTTTC. Translated, it gives CASSLFLAVTSGANVLTF.

J is TRBJ1-2 and V is TRBV6-1; tentative D call: TRBD1 (5 bases). The V and J ends lost 5 bases and 0 bases respectively, with 19 bases between them. The germline CDR1 and CDR2 sequences are MNHNS and SASEGT. The CDR3 runs 17 residues. The CDR3 loop is CASSPQGGIESNYGYTF. The CDR3 DNA is TGTGCCAGCAGTCCCCAGGGAGGGATAGAGTCTAACTATGGCTACACCTTC.

This clonotype was counted between two and nine times. This rearrangement joins TRBV20-1 to TRBJ2-1; TRBD2 is a possible D gene (5 bases). Germline CDR1 reads DFQATT; CDR2 reads SNEGSKA (reference sequence). The CDR3 loop spans 12 amino acids. V was trimmed by 5 bases and J by 6 bases, leaving 11 bases between them. The CDR3 spells CSAPRLPNEQFF. Here the CDR3 DNA reads TGCAGTGCTCCCAGACTACCCAATGAGCAGTTCTTC.

V usage is TRBV5-1 and J usage is TRBJ2-6; tentatively, D is TRBD2 (7 bases). Germline V gene data show CDR1 as SGHRS and CDR2 as YFSETQ. V lost 7 bases to trimming and J lost 0 bases, with 17 bases between them. CDR3 size: 17 residues. The CDR3 is CASGGLGGISGANVLTF. In DNA form, the CDR3 reads TGCGCCAGCGGCGGACTAGGGGGAATCTCTGGGGCCAACGTCCTGACTTTC.

The J gene is TRBJ2-1, the V gene TRBV20-1; a weak D match, TRBD2 (6 bases). Germline V gene data show CDR1 as DFQATT and CDR2 as SNEGSKA (reference sequence). This CDR3 comprises 12 residues. Between the trimmed V and J ends, which lost 3 bases and 9 bases, there was a span of 12 bases. The CDR3 DNA reads TGCAGTGCTAGTGGCGGGGAAGGTGAGCAGTTCTTC. It yields the protein CSASGGEGEQFF.

This clonotype has only a few counts. This chain connects TRBV5-1 to TRBJ2-3, with 8 bases that match TRBD1. CDR1 and CDR2 (germline): SGHRS, YFSETQ. With 2 bases clipped from V and 3 bases from J, the junction kept 5 bases outside the gene matches. The CDR3 has 15 amino acids. The CDR3 sequence: CASSLLRGLTDTQYF. CDR3 nucleotide sequence: TGCGCCAGCAGCTTACTCAGGGGGCTGACAGATACGCAGTATTTT.

The J gene is TRBJ1-4, the V gene TRBV11-2; the D gene is possibly TRBD1 (5 bases). The CDR3 extends over 16 amino acids. CDR1 SGHAT and CDR2 FQNNGV come from the germline V gene. Deletions cut 1 base from V and 0 bases from J, with 9 bases between. CDR3 DNA sequence: TGTGCCAGCAGCTTAGGAGACAGTACAACTAATGAAAAACTGTTTTTT. This translates into CASSLGDSTTNEKLFF.

This chain connects TRBV27 to TRBJ2-7, with a tentative D call TRBD1 (6 bases). In germline, CDR1 is MNHEY, CDR2 SMNVEV (reference sequence). CDR3 length equals 14 residues. With 2 bases removed from V and 7 bases from J, the gap between germline ends came to 15 bases. The CDR3 bases are TGTGCCAGCAGTTTAGGGGGCGCCTACAATGAGCAGTACTTC. Translating it yields CASSLGGAYNEQYF.

The rearrangement uses TRBV11-2 and TRBJ2-7; the match to TRBD2 covers 7 bases. Trimming took 4 bases from V and 4 from J; bases not matched to a gene: 10. Germline CDR1 reads SGHAT; CDR2 reads FQNNGV. CDR3 length: 15 amino acids. CDR3: CASSWDAVAGYEQYF. CDR3 nucleotides: TGTGCCAGCAGCTGGGACGCCGTAGCGGGTTACGAGCAGTACTTC.

The chain couples TRBV20-1 to TRBJ2-7; 7 bases fit TRBD2. The J segment lost 1 base and the V segment lost 3 bases, leaving 9 bases of the junction unmatched. Germline V gene lookup returns CDR1 DFQATT and CDR2 SNEGSKA (reference sequence). The CDR3 is 15 residues long. The CDR3 protein is CSASSGTNGSYEQYF. The CDR3 nucleotides are TGCAGTGCTAGCTCAGGGACTAACGGATCCTACGAGCAGTACTTC.

The chain joins TRBV3-1 to TRBJ2-1; the D is unclear. This CDR3 is 11 amino acids long. CDR1 and CDR2 (germline): LGHDT, YNNKEL (reference sequence). Trimming stripped 8 bases from V and 9 bases from J, with 11 bases between. CDR3 in DNA: TGTGCCAGCGCCCGTAAAGGTGAGCAGTTCTTC. Protein: CASARKGEQFF.

CDR3 bases: TGTGCCAGCAGCTTAGCGCGGTTCTGGGACAGGGCCAGATACGCGTATTTT. It codes for CASSLARFWDRARYAYF. The chain carries TRBV7-8 and TRBJ2-3; TRBD1 agrees at 9 bases. This CDR3 contains 17 residues. The V gene's germline CDR1 is SGHVS and CDR2 FQNEAQ. With V trimmed by 0 bases and J by 14 bases, 18 bases remained unmatched.

This chain uses TRBV7-9 with TRBJ1-2, with D uncertain. V gave up 3 bases and J gave up 1 base, with 12 bases separating them. Germline V gives CDR1 SEHNR, CDR2 FQNEAQ (reference sequence). This CDR3 region has 15 residues. The CDR3 nucleotides read TGTGCCAGCAGCTTGAACAGCAACAATAACTATGGCTACACCTTC. Translating gives CASSLNSNNNYGYTF.

The chain has TRBV12-3 or TRBV12-4 and TRBJ2-7; TRBD1 is a possible D gene (6 bases). The CDR3 has 17 residues. V shed 3 bases and J shed 3 bases, with 21 bases lying between them. The CDR3 loop reads CASSFPPPWGLNYEQYF. The CDR3 coding sequence is TGTGCCAGCAGTTTCCCCCCACCTTGGGGGCTGAACTACGAGCAGTACTTC.

A remark on this clonotype: This may stem from a read error, because a much larger clone lies one nucleotide away. The DNA for the CDR3 is TGTGCCAGCAGTTTAGATGCGACAGGGCTCCACGAGCAGTACTTC. This encodes CASSLDATGLHEQYF. V usage is TRBV27 and J usage is TRBJ2-4; TRBD1 matches 7 bases. TRBJ2-7 explains the end of the DNA better; the J call may be wrong. CDR1 and CDR2 from the germline V gene are MNHEY and SMNVEV (reference sequence). The CDR3 has 15 residues.

The gene calls are TRBV6-6 and TRBJ1-5; D gene unclear. CDR1 and CDR2 from the germline V gene are MNHNY and SVGAGI (reference sequence). The CDR3 sequence is 14 residues long. The germline V and J ends were trimmed by 8 bases and 4 bases, with 15 bases remaining between them. CDR3 sequence: CASAGQPGNQPQHF. CDR3 DNA: TGTGCCAGCGCCGGGCAGCCCGGGAATCAGCCCCAGCATTTT.

This clonotype occurred a few times. The V gene is TRBV7-2, the J gene TRBJ1-2; possibly TRBD1 for D (5 bases). The ends were cut back, 1 base at V and 5 bases at J, with 20 bases in the middle. Germline V lookup: CDR1 SGHTA, CDR2 FQGNSA. CDR3 size: 17 residues. The chain's CDR3 is CASSLGGAAENRYGYTF. Here the CDR3 DNA reads TGTGCCAGCAGCTTAGGAGGGGCAGCCGAGAATCGATATGGCTACACCTTC. The entire variable domain, with the rest obtained from reference TRBV7-2 and TRBJ1-2, is as follows: GAGVSQSPSNKVTEKGKDVELRCDPISGHTALYWYRQSLGQGLEFLIYFQGNSAPDKSGLPSDRFSAERTGGSVSTLTIQRTQQEDSAVYLCASSLGGAAENRYGYTFGSGTRLTVV.

CDR3 region: CSVNDRGSDYNEQFF. CDR3 nucleotides: TGCAGCGTCAACGACAGGGGTAGTGACTACAATGAGCAGTTCTTC. V usage is TRBV29-1 and J usage is TRBJ2-1, with TRBD1 matching over 8 bases. V was pared by 6 bases and J by 3 bases, with 10 bases of the junction left unmatched. CDR3 length: 15 residues. The germline gives CDR1 SQVTM, CDR2 ANQGSEA.

This clonotype came up once. The genes are TRBV29-1 and TRBJ2-1; 9 positions agree with TRBD2. Germline assignment: CDR1 SQVTM and CDR2 ANQGSEA. Unmatched junction bases numbered 9, after V lost 8 bases and J lost 7 bases. This CDR3 is built from 13 residues. In nucleotides, the CDR3 is TGCAGCCAGGCGGCGGGAGGGATGAATGAGCAGTTCTTC. It yields the protein CSQAAGGMNEQFF.